The next 4 T cell receptor beta chains were all read from a single sample in a study of cytotoxic CD8 clonotypes in ibrutinib-treated CLL. The repertoire was sequenced with immunoSEQ multiplex PCR; TCRdb's copy has only in-frame clones and lacks some. This sample has a few hundred thousand clones, with about three quarters found just once. This material consisted of PBMCs, taken after 24 months of ibrutinib treatment. The receptors here all came from a human donor with chronic lymphocytic leukemia.

The chain couples TRBV11-1 to TRBJ2-7, with D unclear. This CDR3 spans 14 amino acids. The V and J ends lost 1 base and 3 bases respectively, with 10 bases between them. Germline assignment: CDR1 SGHAT and CDR2 FQDESV (reference sequence). The CDR3 protein is CASSLVTEDYEQYF. DNA of the CDR3: TGTGCCAGCAGCTTAGTTACTGAGGACTACGAGCAGTACTTC.

The V call is TRBV20-1, the J call TRBJ2-1; D is unclear. Germline V gene data show CDR1 as DFQATT and CDR2 as SNEGSKA (reference sequence). This CDR3 spans 11 amino acids. The V and J ends lost 4 bases and 6 bases respectively, with 7 bases between them. DNA for the CDR3: TGCAGTGCTATACCCCCCAATGAGCAGTTCTTC. Encoded protein: CSAIPPNEQFF.

This clone came up a few times. The J gene is TRBJ1-1, the V gene TRBV27, with TRBD1 matching 10 bases. This CDR3 is built from 15 residues. From germline, CDR1 is MNHEY and CDR2 SMNVEV (reference sequence). Trimming took 5 bases from V and 4 from J; bases not matched to a gene: 7. The CDR3 DNA follows: TGTGCCAGCAGTCCAAGACAGGGGGCGGGCACTGAAGCTTTCTTT. This sequence encodes CASSPRQGAGTEAFF.

The CDR3 reads CSVASGNQYNEQFF. The CDR3, as DNA: TGCAGCGTTGCTAGCGGGAACCAATACAATGAGCAGTTCTTC. The J gene is TRBJ2-1, the V gene TRBV29-1, with 9 nucleotides matching TRBD2. Trimming at V came to 4 bases and at J to 4 bases, leaving 5 bases not matched to a gene. This CDR3 contains 14 residues. CDR1 and CDR2 (germline): SQVTM, ANQGSEA.